Each of the 32 T cell receptor beta chains below was sequenced from the same sample in a study of cytomegalovirus exposure and HLA in healthy donors. The PCR was carried out with 60 Vbeta primers and 13 Jbeta primers. Produced via immunoSEQ multiplex PCR; TCRdb's table is partial and in-frame only. Among about 160,000 clones, about 82% were seen once, and the ten largest hold 2.4%. The sample was PBMCs. The receptors shown here come from a male donor in good health and CMV-seronegative.

This chain uses TRBV9 with TRBJ2-4, with D perhaps matching TRBD2 (7 bases). This CDR3 has 14 amino acids. The germline gives CDR1 SGDLS, CDR2 YYNGEE. V was clipped by 1 base and J by 6 bases, with 11 bases between them. As DNA, the CDR3 is TGTGCCAGCAGCGTATCAAGGGGGGGAAACATTCAGTACTTC. Translation: CASSVSRGGNIQYF. The variable domain in full, with the rest retrieved from reference TRBV9 and TRBJ2-4, is DSGVTQTPKHLITATGQRVTLRCSPRSGDLSVYWYQQSLDQGLQFLIQYYNGEERAKGNILERFSAQQFPDLHSELNLSSLELGDSALYFCASSVSRGGNIQYFGAGTRLSVL.

In this sample, this clone turned up once. The V and J genes are TRBV9 and TRBJ2-5; 10 bases align to TRBD1. After removal of 0 bases from V and 5 bases from J, the junction contained 4 bases not matched to a gene. Germline V gene data show CDR1 as SGDLS and CDR2 as YYNGEE. The length of the CDR3 is 15 residues. The CDR3 nucleotides read TGTGCCAGCAGCGTAGGACAGGGGGCAGGGGAGACCCAGTACTTC. It translates to CASSVGQGAGETQYF. Combining the CDR3 with reference TRBV9 and TRBJ2-5 gives the whole variable domain DSGVTQTPKHLITATGQRVTLRCSPRSGDLSVYWYQQSLDQGLQFLIQYYNGEERAKGNILERFSAQQFPDLHSELNLSSLELGDSALYFCASSVGQGAGETQYFGPGTRLLVL.

This clone was counted a single time. This sequence joins TRBV7-9 and TRBJ2-2, with a weak D call TRBD1 (6 bases). The CDR3 extends over 16 amino acids. V dropped 5 bases and J dropped 2 bases, with 15 bases sitting between them. Germline V gene lookup returns CDR1 SEHNR and CDR2 FQNEAQ (reference sequence). CDR3 sequence: CASSPAAGENTGELFF. The CDR3 DNA is TGTGCCAGCAGCCCCGCGGCAGGGGAAAACACCGGGGAGCTGTTTTTT.

This clone was observed a few times. This chain uses TRBV6-6 with TRBJ2-3; TRBD2 matches 9 bases. Germline assignment: CDR1 MNHNY and CDR2 SVGAGI (reference sequence). J lost 8 bases, V lost 6 bases, and 15 bases had no gene match. The CDR3 length is 16 residues. The CDR3 reads CASRKEGAGGVGTQYF. DNA of the CDR3: TGTGCCAGCAGAAAAGAGGGAGCGGGGGGAGTTGGTACGCAGTATTTT.

This chain connects TRBV27 to TRBJ2-2; D is perhaps TRBD1 (5 bases). CDR1 MNHEY and CDR2 SMNVEV come from the germline V gene (reference sequence). Trimming took 5 bases from V and 5 from J, leaving 15 bases between them. This CDR3 comprises 15 residues. The DNA of the CDR3 is TGTGCCAGCAGTCCGGCTTCAGGGTCTACCGGGGAGCTGTTTTTT. Translated, it gives CASSPASGSTGELFF.

The sample holds a few counts of this clone. The chain employs TRBV4-3 and TRBJ1-1; no reliable D call. The V gene's germline CDR1 is LGHNA and CDR2 YSLEER. This CDR3 has 12 residues. The V end lost 1 base, the J end lost 7 bases, and 7 bases lay between the germline ends. The CDR3: CASSQVSGEAFF. The CDR3 region has the DNA TGCGCCAGCAGCCAAGTTTCGGGTGAAGCTTTCTTT.

Of note for this clone: Other DNA variants within this sample encode the same CDR3. This chain links TRBV5-1 with TRBJ2-1; unclear D gene. V dropped 2 bases and J dropped 4 bases, with 4 bases sitting between them. This CDR3 comprises 12 residues. The germline CDR1 and CDR2 sequences are SGHRS and YFSETQ. The CDR3 loop reads CASSFGYNEQFF. DNA for the CDR3: TGCGCCAGCAGCTTCGGTTACAATGAGCAGTTCTTC.

This chain joins TRBV9 and TRBJ2-2; TRBD2 agrees at 12 bases. CDR3 length: 14 residues. The J segment lost 6 bases and the V segment lost 7 bases, leaving 4 bases of the junction unmatched. Germline CDR1 is SGDLS and CDR2 is YYNGEE. The CDR3 protein is CASAASGGAGELFF. CDR3 DNA sequence: TGTGCCAGCGCAGCTAGCGGGGGGGCCGGGGAGCTGTTTTTT.

V is TRBV11-2 and J is TRBJ2-7, with unresolved D. The CDR3 sequence is 15 residues long. Germline lookup yields CDR1 SGHAT and CDR2 FQNNGV. V lost 2 bases and J lost 2, with 13 bases in between. The CDR3 is CASSLRGDPTYEQYF. The CDR3 region has the DNA TGTGCCAGCAGCTTACGAGGAGACCCAACCTACGAGCAGTACTTC.

CDR3 DNA: TGTGCCAGCAGCTTGTCTTCTGGGACAGGGGGACCGTACGAGCAGTACTTC. Translating gives CASSLSSGTGGPYEQYF. The genes are TRBV5-4 and TRBJ2-7, with 11 bases that match TRBD1. Per germline, CDR1 SGHNT and CDR2 YYREEE (reference sequence). The V and J ends lost 1 base and 4 bases, in that order; junction bases with no gene match: 10. This CDR3 has 17 residues.

The rearrangement uses TRBV4-3 and TRBJ2-1, with TRBD2 identical over 10 bases. Losses at the gene ends were 4 bases for V and 5 bases for J; bases not matched to a gene: 5. This CDR3 has 15 residues. Germline V gene sequence: CDR1 LGHNA, CDR2 YSLEER. The CDR3 DNA is TGCGCCAGCAGCCCTCTAGCGGGGGTAGACAATGAGCAGTTCTTC. This translates into CASSPLAGVDNEQFF.

The chain joins TRBV9 to TRBJ2-7; possibly TRBD1 for D (6 bases). The germline V gene encodes CDR1 SGDLS and CDR2 YYNGEE. The CDR3 length is 14 residues. Deletions cut 5 bases from V and 0 bases from J, with 12 bases between. CDR3: CASSRDKSSYEQYF. CDR3 in DNA: TGTGCCAGCAGTCGGGACAAGAGCTCCTACGAGCAGTACTTC.

The chain employs TRBV4-1 and TRBJ1-1; D is undetermined. Germline-derived CDR1 and CDR2 are MGHRA and YSYEKL. This CDR3 comprises 13 residues. Trimming pared 8 bases from V and 4 bases from J, leaving 14 bases between. In DNA form, the CDR3 reads TGCGCCAGCGGTGACATAGGGAGCACTGAAGCTTTCTTT. This encodes CASGDIGSTEAFF.

The rearrangement uses TRBV30 and TRBJ2-5, with TRBD2 matching over 7 bases. With V trimmed by 0 bases and J by 7 bases, 11 bases remained unmatched. The CDR3 contains 15 residues. The germline V gene encodes CDR1 GTSNPN and CDR2 SVGIG (reference sequence). The CDR3 reads CAWSVGGAGEGTQYF. Written as DNA, the CDR3 is TGTGCCTGGAGTGTAGGAGGTGCGGGGGAGGGGACCCAGTACTTC.

The chain has TRBV6-6 and TRBJ1-2; D unresolved. Germline V gene data show CDR1 as MNHNY and CDR2 as SVGAGI (reference sequence). The length of the CDR3 is 16 residues. Trimming removed 0 bases at V and 0 bases at J, with 11 bases between. The CDR3 loop is CASSYSMRASNYGYTF. For the CDR3, the DNA is TGTGCCAGCAGTTACTCGATGAGGGCTTCTAACTATGGCTACACCTTC.

The gene calls are TRBV7-8 and TRBJ1-3, with D possibly matching TRBD1 (6 bases). The CDR3 is made up of 17 amino acids. Between the trimmed V and J ends, which lost 4 bases and 0 bases, there was a span of 16 bases. CDR1 and CDR2 (germline): SGHVS, FQNEAQ. The CDR3 coding sequence is TGTGCCAGCAGCTCCAGGGGAGGGACTGGCTCTGGAAACACCATATATTTT. It encodes CASSSRGGTGSGNTIYF. Variable domain in full (rest from reference TRBV7-8 and TRBJ1-3): GAGVSQSPRYKVAKRGQDVALRCDPISGHVSLFWYQQALGQGPEFLTYFQNEAQLDKSGLPSDRFFAERPEGSVSTLKIQRTQQEDSAVYLCASSSRGGTGSGNTIYFGEGSWLTVV.

The rearrangement joins TRBV9 to TRBJ2-2; a weak D match, TRBD2 (6 bases). V dropped 0 bases and J dropped 4 bases, with 13 bases sitting between them. Germline V CDR1 and CDR2: SGDLS, YYNGEE. The CDR3 runs 16 residues. Here the CDR3 reads CASSVEGGVRTGELFF. As DNA, the CDR3 is TGTGCCAGCAGCGTAGAAGGAGGGGTTCGCACCGGGGAGCTGTTTTTT.

The V and J genes are TRBV19 and TRBJ1-2; 10 bases are a match to TRBD1. This CDR3 region has 14 residues. The V gene's germline CDR1 is LNHDA and CDR2 SQIVND (reference sequence). Losses at the gene ends were 3 bases for V and 7 bases for J; bases not matched to a gene: 5. CDR3 in amino acids: CASSIDRGPVGYTF. The DNA for the CDR3 is TGTGCCAGTAGTATCGACAGGGGGCCGGTTGGCTACACCTTC. Full variable domain (rest looked up from reference TRBV19 and TRBJ1-2): DGGITQSPKYLFRKEGQNVTLSCEQNLNHDAMYWYRQDPGQGLRLIYYSQIVNDFQKGDIAEGYSVSREKKESFPLTVTSAQKNPTAFYLCASSIDRGPVGYTFGSGTRLTVV.

The chain uses TRBV5-6 and TRBJ1-5; D is ambiguous. Germline V gives CDR1 SGHDT, CDR2 YYEEEE. The CDR3 spans 12 residues. Trimming left V 2 bases short and J 6 bases short, with 6 bases between. The DNA of the CDR3 is TGTGCCAGCAGCTTTCTCGGTCAGCCCCAGCATTTT. Its translation is CASSFLGQPQHF.

The V gene is TRBV4-3, the J gene TRBJ1-6, with 9 bases lining up with TRBD1. This CDR3 contains 15 residues. After removal of 3 bases from V and 9 bases from J, the junction contained 6 bases not matched to a gene. Germline CDR1 LGHNA, CDR2 YSLEER. The chain's CDR3 is CASSQEQGAGSPLHF. The CDR3, as DNA: TGCGCCAGCAGCCAGGAACAGGGGGCAGGTTCACCCCTCCACTTT.

The sample holds a few counts of this clone. The rearrangement links TRBV7-6 to TRBJ2-7; 7 bases align to TRBD1. The CDR3 consists of 15 residues. The V gene end was trimmed by 1 base and the J gene end by 4 bases; junction bases not matched to a gene: 7. Germline CDR1 and CDR2: SGHVS and FNYEAQ. The CDR3, as DNA: TGTGCCAGCAGCTTAGTAGAACAGGGGATTTACGAGCAGTACTTC. It encodes CASSLVEQGIYEQYF.

This chain uses TRBV7-3 with TRBJ1-1, with D uncertain. From germline, CDR1 is SGHTA and CDR2 FQGTGA. Trimming took off 1 base at V and 6 bases at J, with 15 bases between the two ends. The CDR3 spans 15 residues. This CDR3 is CASSLSGEARAEAFF. CDR3 nucleotides: TGTGCCAGCAGCTTAAGTGGGGAGGCGCGCGCTGAAGCTTTCTTT.

The rearrangement uses TRBV27 and TRBJ2-2; 11 nucleotides align to TRBD1. Germline CDR1 and CDR2: MNHEY and SMNVEV (reference sequence). CDR3 size: 18 residues. Trimming at V came to 5 bases and at J to 5 bases, leaving 13 bases not matched to a gene. The CDR3 bases are TGTGCCAGCAGTCTCTCCTTTAGGACAGGGGGCCGAACCGGGGAGCTGTTTTTT. Its protein product is CASSLSFRTGGRTGELFF.

The chain recombines TRBV4-2 with TRBJ2-5; the D gene is possibly TRBD1 (7 bases). The length of the CDR3 is 15 residues. With 1 base removed from V and 6 bases from J, the gap between germline ends came to 15 bases. CDR1 and CDR2 from the germline V gene are LGHNA and YNFKEQ. CDR3 sequence: CASSQGRQGGKTQYF. CDR3 nucleotides: TGTGCCAGCAGCCAAGGTCGACAGGGCGGGAAGACCCAGTACTTC.

The chain links TRBV28 to TRBJ1-5; 7 bases fit TRBD1. This CDR3 has 16 residues. Germline CDR1 MDHEN, CDR2 SYDVKM. Trimming took 6 bases from V and 3 from J; bases not matched to a gene: 11. CDR3 sequence reads: CASSPPTGSNNQPQHF. In nucleotides, the CDR3 is TGTGCCAGCAGCCCCCCGACAGGGTCAAACAATCAGCCCCAGCATTTT. Full variable domain (outside the CDR3, taken from reference TRBV28 and TRBJ1-5): DVKVTQSSRYLVKRTGEKVFLECVQDMDHENMFWYRQDPGLGLRLIYFSYDVKMKEKGDIPEGYSVSREKKERFSLILESASTNQTSMYLCASSPPTGSNNQPQHFGDGTRLSIL.

The rearrangement uses TRBV4-3 and TRBJ2-1, with 12 bases matching TRBD2. J was trimmed by 6 bases and V by 8 bases; bases with no gene match: 5. This CDR3 comprises 14 residues. Germline V gene data show CDR1 as LGHNA and CDR2 as YSLEER. The CDR3 DNA is TGCGCCAGCGGTCCTAGCGGGGGGGTCAATGAGCAGTTCTTC. Translation gives CASGPSGGVNEQFF.

J is TRBJ2-1 and V is TRBV9; 14 bases line up with TRBD2. Per germline, CDR1 SGDLS and CDR2 YYNGEE. V dropped 3 bases and J dropped 8; count of bases not matched to a gene: 7. The CDR3 sequence is 16 residues long. CDR3 DNA: TGTGCCAGCAGCGCCGGACTAGCGGGGGGTCGCGATGAGCAGTTCTTC. Amino acid sequence: CASSAGLAGGRDEQFF.

J is TRBJ2-7 and V is TRBV5-6; D perhaps matches TRBD2 (5 bases). The CDR3 totals 12 residues. V gave up 2 bases and J gave up 4 bases, with 7 bases separating them. Germline lookup yields CDR1 SGHDT and CDR2 YYEEEE. Here the CDR3 DNA reads TGTGCCAGCAGCTTAGGACTGTACGAGCAGTACTTC. Amino acids: CASSLGLYEQYF.

A few counts support this clone. The chain joins TRBV19 to TRBJ1-5; no definite D call. V lost 3 bases and J 0 bases, leaving 9 bases between the germline ends. The germline V gene encodes CDR1 LNHDA and CDR2 SQIVND (reference sequence). This CDR3 region has 15 residues. This chain's CDR3 is CASSIGLFSNQPQHF. The DNA for the CDR3 is TGTGCCAGTAGTATTGGCCTTTTTAGCAATCAGCCCCAGCATTTT.

CDR3 nucleotide sequence: TGTGCCAGCAGGACAGGGTACACAGATACGCAGTATTTT. It is translated as CASRTGYTDTQYF. The V and J genes are TRBV2 and TRBJ2-3; 7 bases are shared with TRBD1. The junction had 2 bases not matched to a gene; V was cut back by 6 bases and J by 2 bases. The CDR3 covers 13 residues. CDR1 is SNHLY and CDR2 is FYNNEI in the germline V gene.

This chain connects TRBV7-8 to TRBJ2-5, with D uncertain. Germline V lookup: CDR1 SGHVS, CDR2 FQNEAQ. The CDR3 length is 15 residues. Trimming pared 1 base from V and 5 bases from J, leaving 14 bases between. CDR3 coding DNA: TGTGCCAGCAGCTTAGGGCAGGCGTACTGGGAGACCCAGTACTTC. As protein: CASSLGQAYWETQYF.

The chain links TRBV30 to TRBJ2-5; D not resolved. The germline CDR1 and CDR2 sequences are GTSNPN and SVGIG (reference sequence). The germline V and J ends were trimmed by 1 base and 4 bases, with 4 bases remaining between them. This CDR3 is 11 amino acids long. Written as DNA, the CDR3 is TGTGCCTGGAGTGGCGGAGAGACCCAGTACTTC. Its protein is CAWSGGETQYF.